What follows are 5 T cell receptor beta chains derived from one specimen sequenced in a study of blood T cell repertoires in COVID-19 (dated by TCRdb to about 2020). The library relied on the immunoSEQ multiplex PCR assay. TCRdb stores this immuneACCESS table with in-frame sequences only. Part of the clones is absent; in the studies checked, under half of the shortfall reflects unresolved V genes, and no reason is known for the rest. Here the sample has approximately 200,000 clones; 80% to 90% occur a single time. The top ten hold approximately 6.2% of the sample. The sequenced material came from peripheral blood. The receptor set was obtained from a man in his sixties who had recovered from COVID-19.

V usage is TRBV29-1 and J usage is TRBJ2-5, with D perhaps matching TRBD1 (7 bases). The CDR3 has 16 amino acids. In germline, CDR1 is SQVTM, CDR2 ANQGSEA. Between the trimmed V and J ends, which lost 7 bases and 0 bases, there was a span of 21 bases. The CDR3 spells CSGRGSGGRNQETQYF. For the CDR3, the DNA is TGCAGCGGGAGGGGATCAGGGGGGAGGAACCAAGAGACCCAGTACTTC.

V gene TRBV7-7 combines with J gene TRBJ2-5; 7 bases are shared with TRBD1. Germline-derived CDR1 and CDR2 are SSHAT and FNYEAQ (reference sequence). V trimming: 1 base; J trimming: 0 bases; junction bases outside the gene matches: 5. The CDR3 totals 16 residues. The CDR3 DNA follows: TGTGCCAGCAGCTTAGGAGGGACAGCCCACCAAGAGACCCAGTACTTC. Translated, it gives CASSLGGTAHQETQYF. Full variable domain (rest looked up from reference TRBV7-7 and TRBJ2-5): GAGVSQSPRYKVTKRGQDVTLRCDPISSHATLYWYQQALGQGPEFLTYFNYEAQPDKSGLPSDRFSAERPEGSISTLTIQRTEQRDSAMYRCASSLGGTAHQETQYFGPGTRLLVL.

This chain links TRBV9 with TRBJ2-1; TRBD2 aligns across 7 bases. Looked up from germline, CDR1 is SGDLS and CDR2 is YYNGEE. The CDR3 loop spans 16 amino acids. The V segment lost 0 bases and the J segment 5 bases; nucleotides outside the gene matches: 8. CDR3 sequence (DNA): TGTGCCAGCAGCGTAGAGCTTAGCGGGTCCAACAATGAGCAGTTCTTC. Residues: CASSVELSGSNNEQFF.

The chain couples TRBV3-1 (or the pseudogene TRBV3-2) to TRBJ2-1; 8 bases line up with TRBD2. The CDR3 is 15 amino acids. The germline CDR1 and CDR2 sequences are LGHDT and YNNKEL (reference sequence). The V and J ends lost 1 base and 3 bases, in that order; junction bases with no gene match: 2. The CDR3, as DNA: TGTGCCAGCAGCCAAGGGACTAGCAGCTACAATGAGCAGTTCTTC. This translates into CASSQGTSSYNEQFF.

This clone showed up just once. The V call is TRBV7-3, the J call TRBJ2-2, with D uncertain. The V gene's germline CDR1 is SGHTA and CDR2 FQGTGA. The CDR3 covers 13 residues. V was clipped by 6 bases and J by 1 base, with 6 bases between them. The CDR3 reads CASSSMNTGELFF. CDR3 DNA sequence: TGTGCCAGCAGTTCAATGAACACCGGGGAGCTGTTTTTT.